This T cell receptor (beta chain) stems from a study of identical twins. Findings of the study overall: Because invariant MAIT and iNKT cells could be present, zero-insertion analyses could be partly confounded.

This clonotype was counted a few times. Its target is not known. TCRdb used MiXCR to reprocess the 5' RACE reads, holding one entry per CDR3 protein. Found here are around 650,000 distinct CDR3 sequences, 7% to 7.5% of them singletons; the top ten hold about 1.6%. Separately, the same data were catalogued under a study of yellow fever vaccine responses in identical twins.

The specimen sequenced was PBMCs. This clonotype originated in a woman aged 18-30 years in good health.

The DNA of the CDR3 is TGTGCCAGCAGCTTCTTACAGGGGACCGAGCAGTACGTC. It is translated as CASSFLQGTEQYV. The gene calls are TRBV7-9 and TRBJ2-7, with 7 bases that match TRBD1. The V segment lost 3 bases and the J segment 6 bases; nucleotides outside the gene matches: 5. The CDR3 length is 13 residues. The germline V gene encodes CDR1 SEHNR and CDR2 FQNEAQ (reference sequence).